The 28 T cell receptor beta chains given below trace back to one sample, sequenced in a study of blood T cell repertoires in COVID-19. Sequenced by immunoSEQ multiplex PCR; TCRdb stores in-frame clones only, minus some. Of about 100,000 clones listed, roughly 90% are singletons. The sample was peripheral blood. Receptors were obtained from a man in his forties with active or convalescent COVID-19.

This chain connects TRBV5-1 to TRBJ2-3, with D tentatively TRBD2 (6 bases). Germline V gene data show CDR1 as SGHRS and CDR2 as YFSETQ. There are 16 residues in the CDR3. Deletions cut 2 bases from V and 3 bases from J, with 16 bases between. DNA of the CDR3: TGCGCCAGCAGCTTCCTGTCGATGGCGGGAACAGATACGCAGTATTTT. Translation: CASSFLSMAGTDTQYF.

This clone showed up just once. The V gene is TRBV7-3, the J gene TRBJ2-1; 7 nucleotides agree with TRBD2. This CDR3 spans 14 amino acids. Trimming at V came to 4 bases and at J to 6 bases, leaving 6 bases not matched to a gene. From germline, CDR1 is SGHTA and CDR2 FQGTGA. The CDR3 reads CASSSMTSSNEQFF. Written as DNA, the CDR3 is TGTGCCAGCAGCTCCATGACTAGCTCCAATGAGCAGTTCTTC.

A single count supports this clone. The rearrangement joins TRBV25-1 to TRBJ2-7, with D uncertain. The V end lost 1 base, the J end lost 0 bases, and 10 bases lay between the germline ends. This CDR3 has 15 residues. Germline loops: CDR1 MGHDK, CDR2 SYGVNS. The CDR3 DNA sequence: TGTGCCAGCAGTGAATCCCGAGTTTACTCCTACGAGCAGTACTTC. Translation gives CASSESRVYSYEQYF.

The J gene is TRBJ1-4, the V gene TRBV7-9; the D gene is possibly TRBD1 (6 bases). This CDR3 has 15 amino acids. Trimming removed 1 base at V and 5 bases at J, with 11 bases between. Germline assignment: CDR1 SEHNR and CDR2 FQNEAQ (reference sequence). CDR3 coding DNA: TGTGCCAGCAGCTTAGAGGGACATCTAAATGAAAAACTGTTTTTT. Translating gives CASSLEGHLNEKLFF.

This chain uses TRBV4-1 with TRBJ2-1; D is perhaps TRBD2 (6 bases). The CDR3 covers 16 residues. Per the germline V gene, CDR1 is MGHRA and CDR2 is YSYEKL. Trimming took off 3 bases at V and 4 bases at J, with 16 bases between the two ends. In DNA, the CDR3 is TGCGCCAGCAGCCACCTCTCTTCCGGGACTTACAATGAGCAGTTCTTC. It is translated as CASSHLSSGTYNEQFF.

This chain links TRBV19 with TRBJ1-1; TRBD1 might be the D (6 bases). The V gene lost 3 bases and the J gene lost 7 bases, with 12 bases spanning the gap. Germline V lookup: CDR1 LNHDA, CDR2 SQIVND (reference sequence). The CDR3 loop spans 13 amino acids. CDR3 residues: CASSMIGQNEAFF. Here the CDR3 DNA reads TGTGCCAGTAGTATGATAGGACAGAATGAAGCTTTCTTT.

V and J are TRBV20-1 and TRBJ1-2; no clear D gene. Germline V gene lookup returns CDR1 DFQATT and CDR2 SNEGSKA (reference sequence). V lost 0 bases, J lost 8 bases, and 7 bases lay in between. The CDR3 contains 11 residues. The CDR3 DNA is TGCAGTGCTAGAGAGTTCGGGGGCTACACCTTC. Translating gives CSAREFGGYTF.

The rearrangement links TRBV5-1 to TRBJ2-1; TRBD1 matches 10 bases. Germline assignment: CDR1 SGHRS and CDR2 YFSETQ. The CDR3 sequence is 15 residues long. The V and J ends lost 4 bases and 5 bases, in that order; junction bases with no gene match: 6. The DNA for the CDR3 is TGCGCCAGCAGCCGGATTGGGACAGGGGACAATGAGCAGTTCTTC. Its protein product is CASSRIGTGDNEQFF.

The rearrangement joins TRBV7-8 to TRBJ2-3, with TRBD1 matching over 7 bases. Germline V lookup: CDR1 SGHVS, CDR2 FQNEAQ. The CDR3 contains 14 residues. V lost 5 bases to trimming and J lost 2 bases; unmatched junction nucleotides: 4. The DNA of the CDR3 is TGTGCCAGCAGCCCGACAGGGCACACAGATACGCAGTATTTT. This encodes CASSPTGHTDTQYF.

The chain employs TRBV20-1 and TRBJ2-7, with 7 nucleotides matching TRBD2. Trimming took 5 bases from V and 7 from J; bases not matched to a gene: 5. CDR3 size: 11 residues. Germline assignment: CDR1 DFQATT and CDR2 SNEGSKA (reference sequence). This CDR3 is CSAPGGGEQYF. CDR3 DNA: TGCAGTGCTCCGGGGGGAGGGGAGCAGTACTTC.

This chain links TRBV5-6 with TRBJ1-2, with D perhaps TRBD1 (5 bases). Germline values: CDR1 SGHDT, CDR2 YYEEEE. V lost 3 bases to trimming and J lost 5 bases, with 14 bases between them. CDR3 length: 14 residues. CDR3 coding DNA: TGTGCCAGCAGCTCCGGGGGAGGGGTTTATGGCTACACCTTC. The encoded protein is CASSSGGGVYGYTF.

This clone was detected only once. The V gene is TRBV4-1, the J gene TRBJ1-5; D not resolved. Germline V gives CDR1 MGHRA, CDR2 YSYEKL. The CDR3 is 17 residues long. V lost 2 bases, J lost 4 bases, and 18 bases lay in between. CDR3 sequence reads: CASSQPSVWARNQPQHF. CDR3 DNA sequence: TGCGCCAGCAGCCAACCCTCGGTTTGGGCCAGAAATCAGCCCCAGCATTTT.

V usage is TRBV15 and J usage is TRBJ2-5, with 15 bases aligning to TRBD2. Per the germline V gene, CDR1 is LNHNV and CDR2 is YYDKDF (reference sequence). The CDR3 length is 17 residues. The junction had 4 bases not matched to a gene; V was cut back by 3 bases and J by 2 bases. The CDR3 sequence: CATSRGTSGGWQETQYF. CDR3 bases: TGTGCCACCAGCAGGGGGACTAGCGGGGGGTGGCAAGAGACCCAGTACTTC.

V is TRBV25-1 and J is TRBJ2-3; TRBD1 matches at 11 bases. Germline V gene data show CDR1 as MGHDK and CDR2 as SYGVNS. There are 16 residues in the CDR3. The junction had 7 bases not matched to a gene; V was cut back by 3 bases and J by 5 bases. This CDR3 is CASSEQGQGGRDTQYF. CDR3 nucleotide sequence: TGTGCCAGCAGTGAGCAGGGACAGGGGGGAAGAGATACGCAGTATTTT.

This clone came up a few times. V is TRBV6-2 or TRBV6-3 and J is TRBJ2-4; 7 nucleotides agree with TRBD1. V dropped 6 bases and J dropped 15; count of bases not matched to a gene: 20. Germline V gene data show CDR1 as MNHEY and CDR2 as SVGEGT. The CDR3 sequence is 15 residues long. CDR3 DNA: TGTGCCAGCAGCCCTGAAGGGACAGAACCTTTAACCCCGTACTTC. Protein product: CASSPEGTEPLTPYF.

The V and J genes are TRBV20-1 and TRBJ2-7; D ambiguous. V lost 0 bases and J lost 9, with 9 bases in between. This CDR3 has 11 amino acids. The germline V gene has CDR1 DFQATT and CDR2 SNEGSKA (reference sequence). The CDR3 loop is CSAREGVAQYF. The CDR3 DNA follows: TGCAGTGCTAGAGAAGGAGTCGCGCAGTACTTC.

This CDR3 is CAISVDRKAEAFF. The CDR3 DNA reads TGTGCCATCAGTGTGGACAGGAAAGCTGAAGCTTTCTTT. This chain joins TRBV10-3 and TRBJ1-1; 7 positions match TRBD1. Looked up from germline, CDR1 is ENHRY and CDR2 is SYGVKD. This CDR3 has 13 residues. The V gene end was trimmed by 4 bases and the J gene end by 6 bases; junction bases not matched to a gene: 5.

This sequence joins TRBV13 and TRBJ2-3; 13 bases line up with TRBD2. Germline CDR1 is PRHDT and CDR2 is FYEKMQ (reference sequence). This CDR3 has 18 amino acids. V trimming: 1 base; J trimming: 4 bases; junction bases outside the gene matches: 8. The CDR3 coding sequence is TGTGCCAGCAGCTTAGAGTTAGGGACTAGCGGGGATCCAGATACGCAGTATTTT. As protein: CASSLELGTSGDPDTQYF.

This chain connects TRBV5-1 to TRBJ2-1; TRBD2 matches 14 bases. CDR1 and CDR2 from the germline V gene are SGHRS and YFSETQ. The CDR3 runs 19 residues. J was trimmed by 9 bases and V by 3 bases; bases with no gene match: 17. CDR3 bases: TGCGCCAGCAGCTACCGGGCGATCGCCGGGACTAGCGGGAGTATTGAGCAGTTCTTC. Its translation is CASSYRAIAGTSGSIEQFF.

This clone appeared once. This chain connects TRBV9 to TRBJ2-2; 7 bases align to TRBD2. The CDR3 spans 16 residues. Germline CDR1 SGDLS, CDR2 YYNGEE. Trimming at V came to 6 bases and at J to 6 bases, leaving 14 bases not matched to a gene. The CDR3 DNA reads TGTGCCAGCATCACCGTGACTAGCTGCAAACCCGGGGAGCTGTTTTTT. Translating gives CASITVTSCKPGELFF.

The chain is built from TRBV7-9 and TRBJ2-1; D is unclear. V dropped 1 base and J dropped 0 bases, with 4 bases sitting between them. In germline, CDR1 is SEHNR, CDR2 FQNEAQ (reference sequence). The CDR3 totals 14 residues. For the CDR3, the DNA is TGTGCCAGCAGCTTAGATAGCTCCTACAATGAGCAGTTCTTC. This codes for CASSLDSSYNEQFF.

V gene TRBV30 combines with J gene TRBJ2-7; D is possibly TRBD1 (6 bases). With 4 bases removed from V and 1 base from J, the gap between germline ends came to 11 bases. Germline CDR1 reads GTSNPN; CDR2 reads SVGIG (reference sequence). CDR3 length: 13 amino acids. The chain's CDR3 is CAWKGRGSYEQYF. The CDR3, as DNA: TGTGCCTGGAAAGGCAGGGGATCCTACGAGCAGTACTTC. The full variable domain, completed using reference TRBV30 and TRBJ2-7, is SQTIHQWPATLVQPVGSPLSLECTVEGTSNPNLYWYRQAAGRGLQLLFYSVGIGQISSEVPQNLSASRPQDRQFILSSKKLLLSDSGFYLCAWKGRGSYEQYFGPGTRLTVT.

The V and J genes are TRBV19 and TRBJ1-1; D unclear. V gave up 1 base and J gave up 1 base, with 7 bases separating them. In germline, CDR1 is LNHDA, CDR2 SQIVND (reference sequence). The CDR3 sequence is 14 residues long. This CDR3 is CASSIVPGNTEAFF. The CDR3 nucleotides are TGTGCCAGTAGTATAGTGCCAGGGAACACTGAAGCTTTCTTT. The variable domain in full, completed from reference TRBV19 and TRBJ1-1, reads DGGITQSPKYLFRKEGQNVTLSCEQNLNHDAMYWYRQDPGQGLRLIYYSQIVNDFQKGDIAEGYSVSREKKESFPLTVTSAQKNPTAFYLCASSIVPGNTEAFFGQGTRLTVV.

The chain employs TRBV28 and TRBJ2-7, with 16 bases that match TRBD2. CDR3 length: 21 residues. The germline CDR1 and CDR2 sequences are MDHEN and SYDVKM. V dropped 3 bases and J dropped 0; count of bases not matched to a gene: 14. CDR3 nucleotide sequence: TGTGCCAGCAGTTTCACGCTTCCGGGACTAGCGGGAGGGGGCAGCTCCTACGAGCAGTACTTC. Protein product: CASSFTLPGLAGGGSSYEQYF.

The chain links TRBV10-1 to TRBJ2-4; 12 nucleotides line up with TRBD1. CDR1 and CDR2 (germline): WNHNN, SYGVQD (reference sequence). V shed 0 bases and J 3 bases; nucleotides not matched to a gene: 9. The CDR3 sequence is 19 residues long. As DNA, the CDR3 is TGCGCCAGCAGTGAGTCTGGGACAGGGGGCTACACCGTCAAAAACATTCAGTACTTC. Its protein product is CASSESGTGGYTVKNIQYF.

This clone was detected a few times. V usage is TRBV5-1 and J usage is TRBJ2-7, with D perhaps matching TRBD2 (7 bases). The V gene lost 3 bases and the J gene lost 5 bases, with 18 bases spanning the gap. Germline V gene data show CDR1 as SGHRS and CDR2 as YFSETQ. The CDR3 is made up of 15 amino acids. CDR3 amino acids: CASSWGGGRRDEQYF. The CDR3 DNA follows: TGCGCCAGCAGCTGGGGAGGGGGGCGCAGGGACGAGCAGTACTTC. Filled out from reference TRBV5-1 and TRBJ2-7, the complete variable domain reads KAGVTQTPRYLIKTRGQQVTLSCSPISGHRSVSWYQQTPGQGLQFLFEYFSETQRNKGNFPGRFSGRQFSNSRSEMNVSTLELGDSALYLCASSWGGGRRDEQYFGPGTRLTVT.

Here the CDR3 reads CASRVATTGELFF. The CDR3, as DNA: TGTGCCAGTAGGGTAGCGACCACCGGGGAGCTGTTTTTT. The chain combines TRBV19 with TRBJ2-2, with D possibly TRBD2 on 5 matching bases. V was pared by 6 bases and J by 4 bases, with 9 bases between. CDR3 length: 13 residues. From germline, CDR1 is LNHDA and CDR2 SQIVND (reference sequence).

This chain joins TRBV30 and TRBJ1-5; no reliable D call. The CDR3 covers 13 residues. Germline CDR1 and CDR2: GTSNPN and SVGIG (reference sequence). V lost 3 bases and J lost 3, with 9 bases in between. CDR3 sequence (DNA): TGTGCCTGGAGCGGTCCACTCAATCAGCCCCAGCATTTT. Translating gives CAWSGPLNQPQHF.